A selection of T cell receptor beta chains follows, all from one sample in a study of post-analysis software for immune sequencing data. Via MiXCR, TCRdb re-called the PCR reads, giving one row per CDR3 protein. Of approximately 400,000 distinct CDR3 sequences in the sample, around 33% were seen once. Sequencing was performed on blood. Every receptor here comes from a girl aged 10 to 17 with multiple sclerosis. Each CDR3 is given with its conserved first and last residue. A D gene is named only where the DNA matches it firmly. Clone size is not always given. Where it is, it says once, few, many or a class for expanded clones.

clone size,J gene,V gene,D gene,CDR3 DNA,CDR3 protein
once,TRBJ2-7,TRBV20-1,TRBD1,TGCAGTGCAAAGAGGACAGGGCTTACCTACGAGCAGTACTTC,CSAKRTGLTYEQYF
-,TRBJ2-1,TRBV3-1,-,TGTGCCAGCAGCCAAGAAGGCGGGTTGCACAATGAGCAGTTCTTC,CASSQEGGLHNEQFF
-,TRBJ2-7,TRBV2,TRBD1,TGTGCCAGCACCAATCCCACAGGGGCCGGTTCCTACGAGCAGTACTTC,CASTNPTGAGSYEQYF
-,TRBJ2-7,TRBV28,TRBD2,TGTGCCAGCAGTCGGACTAGCTTCTACGAGCAGTACTTC,CASSRTSFYEQYF
few,TRBJ1-4,TRBV12-3/TRBV12-4,-,TGTGCCAGCACCATGGGACGGGCGAATGAAAAACTGTTTTTT,CASTMGRANEKLFF
-,TRBJ2-1,TRBV7-9,-,TGTGCCAGCAGACACAGGGAGGCTAACGAGCAGTTCTTC,CASRHREANEQFF
-,TRBJ2-5,TRBV7-3,TRBD2,TGTGCCAGCAGCTTAGATGATAGCGGGGGCCCATGGTACTTC,CASSLDDSGGPWYF
few,TRBJ2-1,TRBV13,TRBD2,TGTGCCAGCAGCTTGGGAGGGATTAGGCTCAGCTCCTACAATGAGCAGTTCTTC,CASSLGGIRLSSYNEQFF
-,TRBJ1-5,TRBV11-2,-,TGTGCCAGCAGCCCCGGGGGGGGACTCCGGCATTTT,CASSPGGGLRHF
few,TRBJ1-1,TRBV12-3/TRBV12-4,-,TGTGCCAGCAGTTTAGCGGGAATGGGTGAAGCTTTCTTT,CASSLAGMGEAFF
-,TRBJ2-7,TRBV7-6,-,TGTGCCAGCAGCCCCGTGGACGGTCCGGCCGAGCAGTACTTC,CASSPVDGPAEQYF
-,TRBJ1-1,TRBV6-2/TRBV6-3,-,TGTGCCAGCAGTTACGGCGGGCAGGCCGAAGCTTTCTTT,CASSYGGQAEAFF
-,TRBJ1-6,TRBV20-1,-,TGCAGTGCCCAGGGGACCCGGGGTAATTCACCCCTCCACTTT,CSAQGTRGNSPLHF
-,TRBJ2-5,TRBV4-1,-,TGCGCCAGCAGCCAACCCTTCAGGCGTCAAGAGACCCAGTACTTC,CASSQPFRRQETQYF
few,TRBJ2-3,TRBV29-1,TRBD1,TGCAGCCCCACAGGGCTTGGACAGGGCACAGATACGCAGTATTTT,CSPTGLGQGTDTQYF
few,TRBJ2-5,TRBV12-3/TRBV12-4,-,TGTGCCAGCAGTTGGGACTTCCAAGAGACCCAGTACTTC,CASSWDFQETQYF
many,TRBJ2-7,TRBV29-1,TRBD2,TGCAGCGCCTGGACTAGCGGGGCTTACGAGCAGTACTTC,CSAWTSGAYEQYF
few,TRBJ1-2,TRBV27,TRBD1,TGTGCCAGCAGTTTTCAAGGGGAGGGGGCCTATGGCTACACCTTC,CASSFQGEGAYGYTF
few,TRBJ2-5,TRBV5-1,-,TGCGCCAGCAGCTTGGCATCCAGCGTCCAAGAGACCCAGTACTTC,CASSLASSVQETQYF
-,TRBJ1-4,TRBV7-9,-,TGTGCCAGCAGCCCCCCCTTGAGCTCCGATGAAAAACTGTTTTTT,CASSPPLSSDEKLFF
-,TRBJ2-1,TRBV12-3/TRBV12-4,TRBD2,TGTGCCAGCACTTCCTCTAGCGGGGGACACAATGAGCAGTTCTTC,CASTSSSGGHNEQFF
-,TRBJ1-2,TRBV29-1,-,TGCAGCGTTGGTACAGCGAGGGGCTACACCTTC,CSVGTARGYTF
-,TRBJ2-3,TRBV7-6,-,TGTGCCAGCAGCTTCGGGTGGGGCACAGATACGCAGTATTTT,CASSFGWGTDTQYF
-,TRBJ1-1,TRBV11-2,-,TGTGCCAGCAGCTACCCTTCGTCCCTGAACACTGAAGCTTTCTTT,CASSYPSSLNTEAFF
few,TRBJ1-1,TRBV6-5,-,TGTGCCAGCAATGCAGGCGGATTGAACACTGAAGCTTTCTTT,CASNAGGLNTEAFF